Shown below are 10 T cell receptor beta chains from a single sample sequenced in a study of identical twins. TCRdb ran MiXCR on the 5' RACE reads and lists one entry per CDR3 protein. The top ten clones hold under 4.5% of a sample with some 250,000 distinct CDR3 sequences, roughly 13% of them seen once. The sample also formed part of further work on yellow fever vaccine responses in identical twins.

The sequencing input was memory (CD45RO+) T cells sorted from blood. These receptors came from a woman under 30 in good health.

This clonotype was recorded a few times. CDR3 protein: CATSDPSSREQYF. CDR3 sequence (DNA): TGTGCCACCAGTGATCCCTCGAGCCGCGAGCAGTACTTC. The chain joins TRBV24-1 to TRBJ2-7; D call uncertain. CDR1 is KGHDR and CDR2 is SFDVKD in the germline V gene. The CDR3 is 13 amino acids. The ends were cut back, 3 bases at V and 6 bases at J, with 11 bases in the middle.

This clonotype was recorded many times. The V call is TRBV27, the J call TRBJ2-5; D is unclear. CDR1 is MNHEY, CDR2 SMNVEV, per germline (reference sequence). The CDR3 loop spans 13 amino acids. The germline V and J ends were trimmed by 5 bases and 0 bases, with 7 bases remaining between them. CDR3 in DNA: TGTGCCAGCAGTCGCCCGAACCAAGAGACCCAGTACTTC. It translates to CASSRPNQETQYF.

There are a few counts of this clonotype. The CDR3 region has the DNA TGTGCCAGCAGCTCGACAGGGGGCTTGAAGGACATTCAGTACTTC. It yields the protein CASSSTGGLKDIQYF. The V call is TRBV5-8, the J call TRBJ2-4, with 10 bases that match TRBD1. With V trimmed by 3 bases and J by 8 bases, 8 bases remained unmatched. Germline V gene data show CDR1 as SGHTS and CDR2 as YDEGEE. The CDR3 has 15 amino acids.

This clonotype was counted a few times. This sequence joins TRBV30 and TRBJ2-1, with 12 bases matching TRBD2. Germline V CDR1 and CDR2: GTSNPN, SVGIG (reference sequence). J lost 5 bases, V lost 5 bases, and 4 bases had no gene match. This CDR3 spans 14 amino acids. The CDR3 coding sequence is TGTGCCTGGGAGACTAGCGGGAGAAACAATGAGCAGTTCTTC. This gives the protein CAWETSGRNNEQFF.

In this sample, this clonotype turned up a few times. The rearrangement links TRBV10-3 to TRBJ2-1; TRBD2 is a possible D gene (6 bases). The CDR3 has 13 amino acids. Germline V gives CDR1 ENHRY, CDR2 SYGVKD. V lost 6 bases, J lost 5 bases, and 11 bases lay in between. CDR3 in amino acids: CAIRPLAHNEQFF. CDR3 coding DNA: TGTGCCATCAGGCCCCTAGCGCACAATGAGCAGTTCTTC.

This clonotype was counted only a few times. The chain combines TRBV14 with TRBJ2-1; 7 bases agree with TRBD2. CDR3 length: 16 residues. From germline, CDR1 is SGHDN and CDR2 FVKESK. V lost 1 base and J lost 9; bases outside the gene matches: 12. For the CDR3, the DNA is TGTGCCAGCAGCCAAGTCCCAGCGGGAACGGGGATTGAGCAGTTCTTC. As protein: CASSQVPAGTGIEQFF.

This clonotype was recorded a few times. The rearrangement uses TRBV12-3 or TRBV12-4 and TRBJ1-1; the match to TRBD1 covers 10 bases. V lost 6 bases, J lost 0 bases, and 19 bases stayed unmatched. This CDR3 comprises 20 residues. CDR3: CASSITLGQGTMDMNTEAFF. The CDR3 DNA is TGTGCCAGCAGCATTACCCTGGGACAGGGGACCATGGATATGAACACTGAAGCTTTCTTT.

This clonotype was seen only a few times. This chain links TRBV5-8 with TRBJ1-6; D remains unclear. V lost 9 bases and J lost 0, with 10 bases in between. This CDR3 is built from 14 residues. CDR1 and CDR2 from the germline V gene are SGHTS and YDEGEE. CDR3 sequence: CATGSASYNSPLHF. CDR3 DNA sequence: TGTGCCACCGGGTCGGCCTCCTATAATTCACCCCTCCACTTT.

This clonotype was recorded at least ten times. The rearrangement links TRBV7-8 to TRBJ2-7; the match to TRBD2 covers 8 bases. Germline V lookup: CDR1 SGHVS, CDR2 FQNEAQ. This CDR3 contains 15 residues. Germline trimming cut 4 bases from V and 4 bases from J; bases unmatched to any gene: 9. DNA of the CDR3: TGTGCCAGCAGCTCTAGAATAGCGGGACGATACGAGCAGTACTTC. Protein sequence: CASSSRIAGRYEQYF.

This clonotype was counted only a few times. The CDR3 protein is CASSQGLAGVETQYF. CDR3 nucleotides: TGCGCCAGCAGCCAGGGACTAGCGGGAGTTGAGACCCAGTACTTC. The V call is TRBV4-3, the J call TRBJ2-5; 14 nucleotides match TRBD2. This CDR3 has 15 residues. CDR1 and CDR2 from the germline V gene are LGHNA and YSLEER. Trimming at V came to 3 bases and at J to 5 bases, leaving 2 bases not matched to a gene.